One sample yielded the 27 T cell receptor beta chains listed below, sequenced in a study of cytomegalovirus exposure and HLA in healthy donors. The PCR ran on 60 Vbeta and 13 Jbeta primers. The table came from immunoSEQ multiplex PCR; TCRdb's copy has only in-frame clones and leaves some out. The sample has about 130,000 clones, more than 65% seen once. The sequenced material came from PBMCs. These receptors all come from an older woman in good health and CMV-seropositive.

The J gene is TRBJ2-3, the V gene TRBV6-5; D possibly corresponds to TRBD2 (5 bases). The germline V gene has CDR1 MNHEY and CDR2 SVGAGI. The CDR3 sequence is 13 residues long. V lost 2 bases and J 6 bases, leaving 9 bases between the germline ends. The CDR3 sequence: CASSYVGEDTQYF. CDR3 sequence (DNA): TGTGCCAGCAGTTACGTTGGGGAGGATACGCAGTATTTT.

J is TRBJ1-5 and V is TRBV4-1, with D maybe TRBD1 (5 bases). Trimming cost V 1 base and J 2 bases, with 12 bases left between them. Germline V CDR1 and CDR2: MGHRA, YSYEKL. The CDR3 runs to 16 residues. The CDR3 loop is CASSQVRGNGNQPQHF. CDR3 sequence (DNA): TGCGCCAGCAGCCAAGTACGGGGGAATGGCAATCAGCCCCAGCATTTT.

The chain carries TRBV7-2 and TRBJ1-2; 8 bases line up with TRBD1. Germline V gives CDR1 SGHTA, CDR2 FQGNSA. This CDR3 spans 16 amino acids. V shed 5 bases, J shed 8 bases, and the junction held 16 bases outside the gene matches. Here the CDR3 reads CASSKARTGSAWGYTF. The CDR3 DNA sequence: TGTGCCAGCAGCAAAGCGCGGACAGGGTCGGCGTGGGGCTACACCTTC.

J is TRBJ1-1 and V is TRBV15, with 7 bases aligning to TRBD1. Germline V CDR1 and CDR2: LNHNV, YYDKDF (reference sequence). The CDR3 runs to 14 residues. V dropped 6 bases and J dropped 6; count of bases not matched to a gene: 10. CDR3 residues: CATRETGNGAEAFF. CDR3 DNA: TGTGCCACCAGAGAGACAGGGAACGGGGCTGAAGCTTTCTTT.

The rearrangement joins TRBV5-1 to TRBJ2-3, with no clear D. V shed 0 bases and J shed 0 bases, with 11 bases lying between them. CDR3 size: 16 residues. Germline V gene data show CDR1 as SGHRS and CDR2 as YFSETQ. DNA of the CDR3: TGCGCCAGCAGCTTGGGGGCTGATCCTAGCACAGATACGCAGTATTTT. It codes for CASSLGADPSTDTQYF.

J is TRBJ1-2 and V is TRBV19, with 8 nucleotides matching TRBD1. The CDR3 length is 15 residues. Germline trimming cut 6 bases from V and 0 bases from J; bases unmatched to any gene: 6. CDR1 LNHDA and CDR2 SQIVND come from the germline V gene (reference sequence). The CDR3 DNA sequence: TGTGCCAGTAGGCCGGACAGGGAACCTAACTATGGCTACACCTTC. Its protein product is CASRPDREPNYGYTF.

This sequence joins TRBV6-5 and TRBJ1-1; 10 bases are a match to TRBD1. Germline trimming cut 5 bases from V and 5 bases from J; bases unmatched to any gene: 8. This CDR3 is 15 amino acids long. Germline V CDR1 and CDR2: MNHEY, SVGAGI. In DNA, the CDR3 is TGTGCCAGCAGTCTACGACAGGGGGCAGCAACTGAAGCTTTCTTT. It yields the protein CASSLRQGAATEAFF.

V gene TRBV7-9 combines with J gene TRBJ2-7, with D possibly matching TRBD1 (6 bases). Trimming stripped 2 bases from V and 5 bases from J, with 7 bases between. The CDR3 covers 12 residues. Germline-derived CDR1 and CDR2 are SEHNR and FQNEAQ (reference sequence). The DNA for the CDR3 is TGTGCCAGCAGCTTAAACAGGGACGAGCAGTACTTC. It is translated as CASSLNRDEQYF.

This sequence joins TRBV19 and TRBJ1-2; 10 bases are a match to TRBD1. Germline assignment: CDR1 LNHDA and CDR2 SQIVND (reference sequence). This CDR3 comprises 14 residues. The trim removed 7 bases at V and 7 bases at J, leaving 9 bases unmatched. The CDR3 nucleotides are TGTGCCAGTAACCCGACAGGGGGCCGGTTTGGCTACACCTTC. It codes for CASNPTGGRFGYTF.

This rearrangement joins TRBV5-5 to TRBJ2-1; 11 nucleotides line up with TRBD2. J was trimmed by 7 bases and V by 2 bases; bases with no gene match: 5. Germline loops: CDR1 SGHKS, CDR2 YYEKEE (reference sequence). This CDR3 is 15 amino acids long. The CDR3, as DNA: TGTGCCAGCAGCTTAACTAGCGGGAGTACGAATGAGCAGTTCTTC. Translating it yields CASSLTSGSTNEQFF. The whole variable domain, remainder taken from reference TRBV5-5 and TRBJ2-1, is DAGVTQSPTHLIKTRGQQVTLRCSPISGHKSVSWYQQVLGQGPQFIFQYYEKEERGRGNFPDRFSARQFPNYSSELNVNALLLGDSALYLCASSLTSGSTNEQFFGPGTRLTVL.

This clone came up once. J is TRBJ1-1 and V is TRBV2; D is unclear. Per germline, CDR1 SNHLY and CDR2 FYNNEI. The CDR3 covers 15 residues. V dropped 6 bases and J dropped 3 bases, with 17 bases sitting between them. This CDR3 is CASRSRGGKDTEAFF. In DNA, the CDR3 is TGTGCCAGCAGATCCCGTGGAGGTAAGGACACTGAAGCTTTCTTT.

The chain links TRBV2 to TRBJ2-5; TRBD2 is a possible D gene (6 bases). The end of the DNA is better explained by TRBJ2-7, so the J call may be wrong. Germline values: CDR1 SNHLY, CDR2 FYNNEI. The length of the CDR3 is 14 residues. CDR3 sequence: CASTGTSSSYEQYF. The CDR3 nucleotides read TGTGCCAGCACGGGGACTTCTAGCTCCTACGAGCAGTACTTC.

This rearrangement joins TRBV10-3 to TRBJ2-5, with TRBD2 matching over 12 bases. V lost 4 bases and J lost 5; bases outside the gene matches: 8. Germline V CDR1 and CDR2: ENHRY, SYGVKD. The CDR3 has 16 residues. The CDR3 DNA sequence: TGTGCCATCAGTGTCTCCCTAGCGGGAGGGTATGAGACCCAGTACTTC. Translating gives CAISVSLAGGYETQYF.

The chain has TRBV30 and TRBJ2-7, with TRBD1 identical over 8 bases. From germline, CDR1 is GTSNPN and CDR2 SVGIG (reference sequence). This CDR3 contains 14 residues. Trimming cost V 0 bases and J 2 bases; bases outside gene matches: 3. CDR3 DNA: TGTGCCTGGAGTGTAAACAGGGGGGCCTACGAGCAGTACTTC. As protein: CAWSVNRGAYEQYF.

CDR3 amino acids: CASSTPRAGLAAYNEQFF. The CDR3 nucleotides are TGTGCCAGCAGCACCCCCCGGGCGGGACTAGCTGCCTACAATGAGCAGTTCTTC. The rearrangement uses TRBV11-2 and TRBJ2-1, with 9 bases that match TRBD2. CDR1 is SGHAT and CDR2 is FQNNGV in the germline V gene. Trimming cost V 5 bases and J 2 bases; bases outside gene matches: 13. This CDR3 contains 18 residues.

The chain employs TRBV2 and TRBJ1-2; D unresolved. The V and J ends lost 5 bases and 7 bases respectively, with 17 bases between them. Germline V gene data show CDR1 as SNHLY and CDR2 as FYNNEI. The length of the CDR3 is 14 residues. As DNA, the CDR3 is TGTGCCAGCAGTCTAGGCCAGTCGGCGCGTGGCTACACCTTC. Protein: CASSLGQSARGYTF.

The chain has TRBV10-3 and TRBJ2-7; D perhaps matches TRBD2 (7 bases). CDR1 is ENHRY and CDR2 is SYGVKD in the germline V gene. This CDR3 is 14 amino acids long. Trimming took 6 bases from V and 3 from J, leaving 15 bases between them. The CDR3: CAISPRGGDYEQYF. CDR3 DNA: TGTGCCATCAGCCCGAGGGGGGGGGACTACGAGCAGTACTTC.

The chain couples TRBV6-1 to TRBJ1-2; possibly TRBD1 for D (5 bases). Trimming shortened V by 5 bases and J by 4 bases, and 11 bases separated the two germline ends. CDR1 is MNHNS and CDR2 is SASEGT in the germline V gene. CDR3 length equals 13 residues. CDR3: CASSNGARYGYTF. The CDR3 nucleotides are TGTGCCAGCAGTAATGGGGCTCGCTATGGCTACACCTTC.

The chain recombines TRBV4-3 with TRBJ1-1, with D perhaps TRBD1 (6 bases). V lost 6 bases to trimming and J lost 0 bases, with 8 bases between them. The CDR3 is made up of 13 amino acids. Germline V gives CDR1 LGHNA, CDR2 YSLEER. CDR3 in amino acids: CASSRTVNTEAFF. Written as DNA, the CDR3 is TGCGCCAGCAGTCGGACAGTGAACACTGAAGCTTTCTTT.

This clone appeared a single time. V and J are TRBV6-1 and TRBJ2-7; 9 bases align to TRBD1. V gave up 7 bases and J gave up 7 bases; unmatched junction bases: 11. The CDR3 is 14 amino acids. Germline CDR1 is MNHNS and CDR2 is SASEGT. The DNA for the CDR3 is TGTGCCAGCAAGTTACAGGGGGCCCCTAAGGAGCAGTACTTC. It codes for CASKLQGAPKEQYF.

The V call is TRBV5-1, the J call TRBJ1-1, with a weak D call TRBD1 (5 bases). The V gene's germline CDR1 is SGHRS and CDR2 YFSETQ. The CDR3 extends over 14 amino acids. Trimming pared 2 bases from V and 6 bases from J, leaving 14 bases between. The CDR3 here is CASSLTGGGAEAFF. The CDR3 DNA reads TGCGCCAGCAGCTTAACAGGCGGGGGAGCTGAAGCTTTCTTT. The complete variable domain, with remaining parts taken from reference TRBV5-1 and TRBJ1-1, reads KAGVTQTPRYLIKTRGQQVTLSCSPISGHRSVSWYQQTPGQGLQFLFEYFSETQRNKGNFPGRFSGRQFSNSRSEMNVSTLELGDSALYLCASSLTGGGAEAFFGQGTRLTVV.

This clone turned up a few times. V is TRBV7-9 and J is TRBJ1-2; 7 bases align to TRBD1. Germline V lookup: CDR1 SEHNR, CDR2 FQNEAQ (reference sequence). V was pared by 5 bases and J by 6 bases, with 9 bases of the junction left unmatched. The CDR3 spans 14 residues. DNA for the CDR3: TGTGCCAGCAGCCGAGGAGGGGGCGCTAATGGCTACACCTTC. Protein product: CASSRGGGANGYTF. Full variable domain (rest looked up from reference TRBV7-9 and TRBJ1-2): DTGVSQNPRHKITKRGQNVTFRCDPISEHNRLYWYRQTLGQGPEFLTYFQNEAQLEKSRLLSDRFSAERPKGSFSTLEIQRTEQGDSAMYLCASSRGGGANGYTFGSGTRLTVV.

The chain is built from TRBV6-1 and TRBJ1-1; D unresolved. Trimming pared 6 bases from V and 4 bases from J, leaving 15 bases between. Germline V CDR1 and CDR2: MNHNS, SASEGT. The length of the CDR3 is 14 residues. The CDR3 coding sequence is TGTGCCAGCAGAGACCCCGGAGAGGGCACTGAAGCTTTCTTT. Translated, it gives CASRDPGEGTEAFF.

The genes are TRBV7-2 and TRBJ2-3; a possible D gene is TRBD2 (5 bases). CDR1 is SGHTA, CDR2 FQGNSA, per germline. CDR3 length equals 15 residues. Trimming cost V 1 base and J 1 base, with 9 bases left between them. CDR3 amino acids: CASSLGAGRTDTQYF. The CDR3 coding sequence is TGTGCCAGCAGCTTAGGGGCGGGCCGCACAGATACGCAGTATTTT.

The chain combines TRBV7-6 with TRBJ2-2, with D possibly being TRBD1 (6 bases). This CDR3 contains 14 residues. Per germline, CDR1 SGHVS and CDR2 FNYEAQ. The V end lost 11 bases, the J end lost 3 bases, and 16 bases lay between the germline ends. The CDR3 region has the DNA TGTGCCGGGCGAAGGGGGTATCACACCGGGGAGCTGTTTTTT. Its translation: CAGRRGYHTGELFF.

V gene TRBV18 combines with J gene TRBJ1-1; D is perhaps TRBD1 (6 bases). V shed 4 bases and J shed 0 bases, with 12 bases lying between them. CDR1 is KGHSH and CDR2 is LQKENI in the germline V gene. This CDR3 spans 15 amino acids. The CDR3 coding sequence is TGTGCCAGCTCACTCGTCAGGGGCATGAACACTGAAGCTTTCTTT. Protein: CASSLVRGMNTEAFF.

J is TRBJ2-7 and V is TRBV2, with TRBD2 matching 9 bases. The germline V gene encodes CDR1 SNHLY and CDR2 FYNNEI. J was trimmed by 6 bases and V by 5 bases; bases with no gene match: 11. This CDR3 contains 15 residues. The CDR3 protein is CASSPQGLAAGEQYF. The CDR3 DNA sequence: TGTGCCAGCAGTCCCCAGGGACTAGCTGCTGGCGAGCAGTACTTC.